This T cell receptor beta chain was documented in a study of blood T cell repertoires in COVID-19. About the research overall: T cells, B-cell-depleted T cells, or PBMCs provided the cDNA or gDNA that served as material.

The CDR3 loop spans 16 amino acids. V dropped 5 bases and J dropped 0; count of bases not matched to a gene: 4. Per the germline V gene, CDR1 is ENHRY and CDR2 is SYGVKD. TCRdb keeps only in-frame clones here, not all; method: immunoSEQ multiplex PCR. The sample has about 80,000 clones, approximately 76% seen once. The rearrangement uses TRBV10-3 and TRBJ2-1; 10 nucleotides align to TRBD2. Sequenced: peripheral blood. The source of this sequence is a man between 65 and 85 years old with active or convalescent COVID-19. The DNA of the CDR3 is TGTGCCATCAGTTCCGCTAGCGGGGGCTCCTACAATGAGCAGTTCTTC. Protein sequence: CAISSASGGSYNEQFF.